These 19 T cell receptor beta chains were all obtained from the same sample, sequenced in a study of cytomegalovirus exposure and HLA in healthy donors. The PCR made use of 60 Vbeta and 13 Jbeta primers. Repertoires were generated with immunoSEQ multiplex PCR, while TCRdb's copy carries only in-frame clones and drops some. The sample shows 90,000 to 130,000 clones, roughly three quarters of them seen only once. The sequenced sample was PBMCs. Receptors originate from a woman in her late teens or twenties in good health and CMV-seropositive.

This sequence joins TRBV7-9 and TRBJ2-5; 7 nucleotides align to TRBD1. Germline assignment: CDR1 SEHNR and CDR2 FQNEAQ (reference sequence). This CDR3 is built from 15 residues. J lost 6 bases, V lost 4 bases, and 11 bases had no gene match. Here the CDR3 DNA reads TGTGCCAGCAGCTCGGGACAGACCGGTTCAAAGACCCAGTACTTC. Its protein is CASSSGQTGSKTQYF.

The CDR3 sequence: CASSPHQQGAIGELFF. For the CDR3, the DNA is TGTGCCAGCAGCCCCCATCAACAGGGGGCCATCGGGGAGCTGTTTTTT. The chain combines TRBV28 with TRBJ2-2, with 9 bases fitting TRBD1. CDR1 and CDR2 (germline): MDHEN, SYDVKM. This CDR3 spans 16 amino acids. V was clipped by 6 bases and J by 7 bases; unmatched bases: 12.

The CDR3 DNA reads TGTGCCTGGAGTGAGGGCGGGGCGGGAGCAAGTGATACGCAGTATTTT. Translated, it gives CAWSEGGAGASDTQYF. The chain couples TRBV30 to TRBJ2-3; 7 bases are shared with TRBD2. Germline V lookup: CDR1 GTSNPN, CDR2 SVGIG (reference sequence). Unmatched junction bases numbered 13, after V lost 1 base and J lost 6 bases. The CDR3 extends over 16 amino acids.

The chain employs TRBV15 and TRBJ2-5; TRBD1 matches 7 bases. Germline CDR1 reads LNHNV; CDR2 reads YYDKDF (reference sequence). This CDR3 region has 13 residues. Trimming at V came to 4 bases and at J to 4 bases, leaving 3 bases not matched to a gene. Here the CDR3 DNA reads TGTGCCACCAGCATACAGGGGCGAGAGACCCAGTACTTC. Its protein product is CATSIQGRETQYF.

CDR3 protein: CASSLLQRNTEAFF. The CDR3 DNA reads as TGTGCCAGCAGCTTGCTACAGAGGAACACTGAAGCTTTCTTT. The V gene is TRBV7-8, the J gene TRBJ1-1; D remains unclear. The CDR3 sequence is 14 residues long. Trimming shortened V by 3 bases and J by 1 base, and 9 bases separated the two germline ends. Germline CDR1 and CDR2: SGHVS and FQNEAQ.

This rearrangement joins TRBV19 to TRBJ1-6; tentative D call: TRBD1 (6 bases). The germline V gene encodes CDR1 LNHDA and CDR2 SQIVND (reference sequence). The CDR3 is made up of 16 amino acids. Trimming pared 5 bases from V and 6 bases from J, leaving 17 bases between. The CDR3 sequence: CASSAGQRGFNSPLHF. For the CDR3, the DNA is TGTGCCAGTAGTGCCGGACAGAGGGGGTTTAATTCACCCCTCCACTTT. The full variable domain, with the rest looked up from reference TRBV19 and TRBJ1-6, is DGGITQSPKYLFRKEGQNVTLSCEQNLNHDAMYWYRQDPGQGLRLIYYSQIVNDFQKGDIAEGYSVSREKKESFPLTVTSAQKNPTAFYLCASSAGQRGFNSPLHFGNGTRLTVT.

This clone has a single count. V gene TRBV19 combines with J gene TRBJ2-2; 8 nucleotides line up with TRBD1. The J segment lost 5 bases and the V segment lost 4 bases, leaving 0 bases of the junction unmatched. Germline-derived CDR1 and CDR2 are LNHDA and SQIVND (reference sequence). The CDR3 contains 13 residues. CDR3 sequence reads: CASSRQGTGELFF. Here the CDR3 DNA reads TGTGCCAGTAGTAGACAGGGGACCGGGGAGCTGTTTTTT.

The chain recombines TRBV28 with TRBJ1-5; TRBD1 is a possible D gene (5 bases). The V gene lost 6 bases and the J gene lost 10 bases, with 22 bases spanning the gap. In germline, CDR1 is MDHEN, CDR2 SYDVKM. The CDR3 runs 15 residues. The CDR3 DNA follows: TGTGCCAGCAGCCCTATATCAGGGTTTGCGCCCCCCCAGCATTTT. This encodes CASSPISGFAPPQHF.

Written as DNA, the CDR3 is TGTGCCGTAGGGACAGGGAGCTCTGGGGCCAACGTCCTGACTTTC. Translation gives CAVGTGSSGANVLTF. This chain uses TRBV28 with TRBJ2-6; 9 bases are a match to TRBD1. The V and J ends lost 11 bases and 0 bases, in that order; junction bases with no gene match: 5. CDR1 MDHEN and CDR2 SYDVKM come from the germline V gene. The CDR3 loop spans 15 amino acids. Variable domain in full (rest from reference TRBV28 and TRBJ2-6): DVKVTQSSRYLVKRTGEKVFLECVQDMDHENMFWYRQDPGLGLRLIYFSYDVKMKEKGDIPEGYSVSREKKERFSLILESASTNQTSMYLCAVGTGSSGANVLTFGAGSRLTVL.

The chain recombines TRBV9 with TRBJ2-1, with 8 bases matching TRBD2. Trimming took 6 bases from V and 0 from J; bases not matched to a gene: 5. Germline loops: CDR1 SGDLS, CDR2 YYNGEE. This CDR3 contains 15 residues. CDR3 sequence reads: CASTPSGSSYNEQFF. CDR3 nucleotides: TGTGCCAGCACGCCGAGCGGGAGCTCCTACAATGAGCAGTTCTTC.

This clone was counted between two and nine times. The rearrangement links TRBV30 to TRBJ1-1; no clear D. The CDR3 length is 12 residues. Germline V gene data show CDR1 as GTSNPN and CDR2 as SVGIG (reference sequence). V lost 5 bases and J lost 5, with 12 bases in between. The DNA for the CDR3 is TGTGCCTGGGGCAGGCCTGGGACTGAAGCTTTCTTT. Translation gives CAWGRPGTEAFF.

This sequence joins TRBV5-5 and TRBJ1-1, with D maybe TRBD1 (6 bases). CDR3 size: 15 residues. V lost 2 bases and J 7 bases, leaving 18 bases between the germline ends. CDR1 is SGHKS and CDR2 is YYEKEE in the germline V gene (reference sequence). DNA for the CDR3: TGTGCCAGCAGCTTCGGGGGGGGCCGGGAGAGTGAAGCTTTCTTT. This encodes CASSFGGGRESEAFF.

This rearrangement joins TRBV21-1 to TRBJ2-6; TRBD1, the table's D call, lacks a check against the DNA. TRBV21-1 constitutes a pseudogene. The CDR3 length is 16 residues. The CDR3 DNA follows: TGTGCCAGCAGCGCAACCCCAGGGCGTGGGGCCAACGTCCTGACTTTC. Protein: CASSATPGRGANVLTF.

The gene calls are TRBV12-5 and TRBJ1-1, with a tentative D call TRBD1 (6 bases). The CDR3 covers 14 residues. Deletions cut 0 bases from V and 4 bases from J, with 9 bases between. Germline V lookup: CDR1 LGHNT, CDR2 FRNRAP. In DNA form, the CDR3 reads TGTGCTAGTGGTTTGGTAGCAGGGGTCACTGAAGCTTTCTTT. Translation gives CASGLVAGVTEAFF. Full variable domain (outside the CDR3, taken from reference TRBV12-5 and TRBJ1-1): DARVTQTPRHKVTEMGQEVTMRCQPILGHNTVFWYRQTMMQGLELLAYFRNRAPLDDSGMPKDRFSAEMPDATLATLKIQPSEPRDSAVYFCASGLVAGVTEAFFGQGTRLTVV.

CDR3 in amino acids: CASSPGKGNNEQYF. DNA for the CDR3: TGTGCCAGCAGCCCGGGGAAGGGTAACAACGAGCAGTACTTC. The chain links TRBV9 to TRBJ2-7, with D possibly matching TRBD2 (5 bases). V was cut by 4 bases and J by 5 bases, with 16 bases left in between. From germline, CDR1 is SGDLS and CDR2 YYNGEE. CDR3 size: 14 residues.

The rearrangement uses TRBV21-1 and TRBJ2-7; the table gives TRBD2 as D, unverified against the DNA. TRBV21-1 is termed a pseudogene. The CDR3 is made up of 15 amino acids. CDR3 in DNA: TGTGCCAGCAGCAAAGGTGAGACTAGCAAAAACGAGCAGTACTTC. Amino acids: CASSKGETSKNEQYF.

The rearrangement joins TRBV27 to TRBJ2-7; tentative D call: TRBD1 (6 bases). Between the trimmed V and J ends, which lost 5 bases and 0 bases, there was a span of 11 bases. The CDR3 loop spans 14 amino acids. Germline lookup yields CDR1 MNHEY and CDR2 SMNVEV (reference sequence). The CDR3 nucleotides read TGTGCCAGCAGTGAAACAGGGAGCTCCTACGAGCAGTACTTC. Its translation: CASSETGSSYEQYF.

J is TRBJ2-3 and V is TRBV28; 8 bases are a match to TRBD2. CDR1 MDHEN and CDR2 SYDVKM come from the germline V gene. The V and J ends lost 4 bases and 5 bases, in that order; junction bases with no gene match: 14. The CDR3 loop spans 17 amino acids. The CDR3, as DNA: TGTGCCAGCAGTTCGACACTAGCGGAACCCTTCTTAGATACGCAGTATTTT. Translation gives CASSSTLAEPFLDTQYF. The full variable domain, in which reference TRBV28 and TRBJ2-3 provide the parts outside the CDR3, is DVKVTQSSRYLVKRTGEKVFLECVQDMDHENMFWYRQDPGLGLRLIYFSYDVKMKEKGDIPEGYSVSREKKERFSLILESASTNQTSMYLCASSSTLAEPFLDTQYFGPGTRLTVL.

This chain joins TRBV7-8 and TRBJ2-5; D ambiguous. V shed 2 bases and J shed 2 bases, with 12 bases lying between them. Germline V lookup: CDR1 SGHVS, CDR2 FQNEAQ. This CDR3 has 15 residues. The CDR3 here is CASSLRVGQQETQYF. The CDR3 DNA is TGTGCCAGCAGCTTACGGGTGGGTCAGCAAGAGACCCAGTACTTC. Full variable domain (remainder filled in from reference TRBV7-8 and TRBJ2-5): GAGVSQSPRYKVAKRGQDVALRCDPISGHVSLFWYQQALGQGPEFLTYFQNEAQLDKSGLPSDRFFAERPEGSVSTLKIQRTQQEDSAVYLCASSLRVGQQETQYFGPGTRLLVL.